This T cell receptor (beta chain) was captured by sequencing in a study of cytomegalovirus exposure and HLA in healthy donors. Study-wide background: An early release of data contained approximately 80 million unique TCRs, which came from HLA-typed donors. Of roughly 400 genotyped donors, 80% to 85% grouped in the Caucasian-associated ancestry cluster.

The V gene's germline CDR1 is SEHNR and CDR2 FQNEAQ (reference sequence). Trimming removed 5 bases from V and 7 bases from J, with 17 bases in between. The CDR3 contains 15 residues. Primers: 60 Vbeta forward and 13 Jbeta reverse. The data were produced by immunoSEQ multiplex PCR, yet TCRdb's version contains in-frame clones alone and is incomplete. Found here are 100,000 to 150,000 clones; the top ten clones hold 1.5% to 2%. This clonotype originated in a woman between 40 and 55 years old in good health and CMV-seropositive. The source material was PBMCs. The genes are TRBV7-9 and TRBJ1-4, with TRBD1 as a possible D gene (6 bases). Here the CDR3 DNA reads TGTGCCAGCAGCCCTGACACAGCCAGGGGTGAAAAACTGTTTTTT. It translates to CASSPDTARGEKLFF. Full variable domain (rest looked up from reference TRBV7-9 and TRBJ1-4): DTGVSQNPRHKITKRGQNVTFRCDPISEHNRLYWYRQTLGQGPEFLTYFQNEAQLEKSRLLSDRFSAERPKGSFSTLEIQRTEQGDSAMYLCASSPDTARGEKLFFGSGTQLSVL.